The 27 T cell receptor beta chains presented below share a single source sample, sequenced in a study of blood T cell repertoires in COVID-19. Produced via immunoSEQ multiplex PCR; TCRdb's table is partial and in-frame only. The table records 330,000 or so clones, 70% to 90% of them present only once. Sequencing input: PBMCs or T cells enriched from blood (not recorded which). These receptor sequences come from a man aged 35-49 years in a cohort exposed to, infected with or recovered from COVID-19 (not recorded which).

The sample holds a few counts of this clone. This chain links TRBV27 with TRBJ1-1; D unclear. Germline CDR1 MNHEY, CDR2 SMNVEV (reference sequence). The CDR3 runs to 13 residues. Trimming cost V 3 bases and J 2 bases, with 7 bases left between them. The CDR3 DNA follows: TGTGCCAGCAGTTTTACAGTTAACACTGAAGCTTTCTTT. Encoded protein: CASSFTVNTEAFF.

The rearrangement uses TRBV3-1 (or the pseudogene TRBV3-2) and TRBJ1-1, with unresolved D. V was pared by 0 bases and J by 3 bases, with 8 bases between. This CDR3 comprises 14 residues. Germline V gives CDR1 LGHDT, CDR2 YNNKEL (reference sequence). Here the CDR3 reads CASSQERRDTEAFF. In DNA, the CDR3 is TGTGCCAGCAGCCAAGAACGGAGGGACACTGAAGCTTTCTTT.

This sequence joins TRBV10-3 and TRBJ1-6; a possible D gene is TRBD1 (5 bases). The CDR3 is 14 amino acids. Between the trimmed V and J ends, which lost 6 bases and 8 bases, there was a span of 14 bases. CDR1 is ENHRY, CDR2 SYGVKD, per germline. In nucleotides, the CDR3 is TGTGCCATCAGACCGCAGGGAGGTGATTCACCCCTCCACTTT. This codes for CAIRPQGGDSPLHF.

The chain is built from TRBV6-5 and TRBJ2-3; 10 bases align to TRBD1. This CDR3 contains 13 residues. V was pared by 6 bases and J by 4 bases, with 1 base of the junction left unmatched. Germline CDR1 MNHEY, CDR2 SVGAGI. The CDR3 DNA is TGTGCCAGCAGGACAGGGGGCGCAGATACGCAGTATTTT. This translates into CASRTGGADTQYF.

The chain is built from TRBV6-5 and TRBJ1-2; D is possibly TRBD1 (6 bases). V gave up 5 bases and J gave up 3 bases, with 16 bases separating them. Germline V gene sequence: CDR1 MNHEY, CDR2 SVGAGI. The CDR3 runs to 15 residues. This chain's CDR3 is CASSRGGARDYGYTF. The CDR3 region has the DNA TGTGCCAGCAGTAGGGGGGGCGCTCGGGACTATGGCTACACCTTC.

As regards this clone: Other nucleotide sequences in the sample specify the same CDR3. This rearrangement joins TRBV18 to TRBJ2-7; 7 bases match TRBD1. The V and J ends lost 3 bases and 4 bases, in that order; junction bases with no gene match: 6. CDR3 length: 14 residues. Germline CDR1 and CDR2: KGHSH and LQKENI. CDR3 residues: CASSPRQGVYEQYF. Written as DNA, the CDR3 is TGTGCCAGCTCACCCCGACAGGGAGTGTACGAGCAGTACTTC.

V is TRBV19 and J is TRBJ1-2; D gene unclear. Germline CDR1 LNHDA, CDR2 SQIVND (reference sequence). The CDR3 covers 17 residues. The ends were cut back, 5 bases at V and 0 bases at J, with 19 bases in the middle. CDR3 loop: CASSRPFAGASNYGYTF. In DNA form, the CDR3 reads TGTGCCAGTAGTCGCCCCTTCGCAGGTGCGTCTAACTATGGCTACACCTTC.

This chain joins TRBV7-9 and TRBJ1-3; a possible D gene is TRBD1 (6 bases). This CDR3 is built from 15 residues. V was shortened by 1 base and J by 0 bases, with 7 bases between the two germline ends. CDR1 is SEHNR, CDR2 FQNEAQ, per germline (reference sequence). CDR3 in amino acids: CASSLGTDSGNTIYF. The CDR3 DNA sequence: TGTGCCAGCAGCTTAGGGACAGACTCTGGAAACACCATATATTTT.

V and J are TRBV18 and TRBJ2-3, with D tentatively TRBD1 (5 bases). Germline V CDR1 and CDR2: KGHSH, LQKENI. Trimming took 6 bases from V and 0 from J, leaving 13 bases between them. CDR3 length: 15 amino acids. The CDR3 DNA is TGTGCCAGCTCCCCGTCACAGGTCAGCACAGATACGCAGTATTTT. Amino acids: CASSPSQVSTDTQYF.

The gene calls are TRBV4-2 and TRBJ2-7, with TRBD1 matching over 7 bases. The germline V gene has CDR1 LGHNA and CDR2 YNFKEQ. V shed 2 bases and J 3 bases; nucleotides not matched to a gene: 4. The CDR3 is 14 residues long. As DNA, the CDR3 is TGTGCCAGCAGCCAATCGACAGGGATCTACGAGCAGTACTTC. Protein product: CASSQSTGIYEQYF.

This chain links TRBV11-3 with TRBJ2-1, with 7 bases fitting TRBD2. This CDR3 spans 16 amino acids. V dropped 1 base and J dropped 0; count of bases not matched to a gene: 3. Germline V gives CDR1 SGHNT, CDR2 YENEEA. CDR3 sequence: CASSLGREYSYNEQFF. The CDR3 DNA follows: TGTGCCAGCAGCTTAGGGCGGGAGTACTCCTACAATGAGCAGTTCTTC.

This chain connects TRBV30 to TRBJ2-1; 7 nucleotides align to TRBD2. The ends lost 3 bases at V and 5 bases at J; junction bases unmatched: 13. Germline CDR1 and CDR2: GTSNPN and SVGIG (reference sequence). This CDR3 comprises 16 residues. The CDR3: CAWRRNGGGPNNEQFF. The CDR3 coding sequence is TGTGCCTGGAGGAGAAATGGGGGAGGGCCGAACAATGAGCAGTTCTTC. The full variable domain, rest sourced from reference TRBV30 and TRBJ2-1, is SQTIHQWPATLVQPVGSPLSLECTVEGTSNPNLYWYRQAAGRGLQLLFYSVGIGQISSEVPQNLSASRPQDRQFILSSKKLLLSDSGFYLCAWRRNGGGPNNEQFFGPGTRLTVL.

The chain combines TRBV3-1 (or the pseudogene TRBV3-2) with TRBJ2-1; tentatively, D is TRBD2 (6 bases). V was trimmed by 6 bases and J by 5 bases, leaving 17 bases between them. This CDR3 comprises 15 residues. The germline V gene encodes CDR1 LGHDT and CDR2 YNNKEL (reference sequence). The CDR3 protein is CASSPWKGLHNEQFF. CDR3 DNA sequence: TGTGCCAGCAGTCCCTGGAAGGGACTTCACAATGAGCAGTTCTTC.

This chain links TRBV19 with TRBJ1-2, with D maybe TRBD1 (6 bases). The V gene's germline CDR1 is LNHDA and CDR2 SQIVND (reference sequence). The CDR3 is 12 residues long. The V gene lost 3 bases and the J gene lost 8 bases, with 10 bases spanning the gap. The CDR3 region has the DNA TGTGCCAGTAGTATGGACAGACGCGGCTACACCTTC. Its translation is CASSMDRRGYTF.

CDR3 loop: CASIPGLGWAVYGYTF. The CDR3 DNA sequence: TGTGCCAGCATTCCCGGCCTCGGATGGGCAGTCTATGGCTACACCTTC. The rearrangement uses TRBV6-6 and TRBJ1-2; D not resolved. Germline CDR1 is MNHNY and CDR2 is SVGAGI (reference sequence). CDR3 size: 16 residues. Deletions cut 7 bases from V and 4 bases from J, with 22 bases between.

This clone was seen only a few times. The rearrangement joins TRBV19 to TRBJ2-7; D might be TRBD1 (6 bases). CDR1 is LNHDA, CDR2 SQIVND, per germline (reference sequence). V dropped 4 bases and J dropped 2 bases, with 15 bases sitting between them. The CDR3 spans 15 residues. The CDR3 is CASSNDRQNPYEQYF. The CDR3 DNA is TGTGCCAGTAGTAACGACAGGCAAAACCCCTACGAGCAGTACTTC.

The J gene is TRBJ2-5, the V gene TRBV11-2; the D gene is possibly TRBD2 (6 bases). The V and J ends lost 5 bases and 7 bases respectively, with 17 bases between them. The CDR3 is 14 residues long. Per germline, CDR1 SGHAT and CDR2 FQNNGV. DNA for the CDR3: TGTGCCAGCAGCACTACAAAGGACGGGGGGACCCAGTACTTC. Translation gives CASSTTKDGGTQYF.

This sequence joins TRBV10-3 and TRBJ2-2; possible D gene TRBD2, 6 bases. From germline, CDR1 is ENHRY and CDR2 SYGVKD. The CDR3 has 15 residues. The V end was cut by 4 bases, the J end by 4 bases, with 13 bases between. CDR3 DNA sequence: TGTGCCATCAGTGGGACGGGAGAGTCCACCGGGGAGCTGTTTTTT. Encoded protein: CAISGTGESTGELFF.

This chain uses TRBV30 with TRBJ2-3; D might be TRBD1 (5 bases). Germline V gene sequence: CDR1 GTSNPN, CDR2 SVGIG (reference sequence). Deletions cut 2 bases from V and 4 bases from J, with 16 bases between. There are 15 residues in the CDR3. The CDR3 region has the DNA TGTGCCTGGAGTAAGGGGCAGACCGCTTCAGATACGCAGTATTTT. Protein product: CAWSKGQTASDTQYF.

Only a few counts were recorded for this clone. The chain employs TRBV4-2 and TRBJ1-2, with TRBD1 as a possible D gene (5 bases). V dropped 4 bases and J dropped 4 bases, with 13 bases sitting between them. Germline CDR1 LGHNA, CDR2 YNFKEQ. This CDR3 comprises 14 residues. The CDR3 sequence is CASSPQGKSYGYTF. As DNA, the CDR3 is TGTGCCAGCAGCCCGCAGGGTAAAAGCTATGGCTACACCTTC.

The V and J genes are TRBV9 and TRBJ1-5; 7 bases align to TRBD1. Trimming cost V 4 bases and J 3 bases; bases outside gene matches: 7. This CDR3 spans 15 amino acids. The germline CDR1 and CDR2 sequences are SGDLS and YYNGEE. CDR3 in amino acids: CASSPTGTVNQPQHF. CDR3 coding DNA: TGTGCCAGCAGCCCCACCGGGACAGTCAATCAGCCCCAGCATTTT. Together with reference TRBV9 and TRBJ1-5, the CDR3 gives the full variable domain: DSGVTQTPKHLITATGQRVTLRCSPRSGDLSVYWYQQSLDQGLQFLIQYYNGEERAKGNILERFSAQQFPDLHSELNLSSLELGDSALYFCASSPTGTVNQPQHFGDGTRLSIL.

Remarks on this clone: The same CDR3 also results from other DNA sequences found in this sample. The DNA of the CDR3 is TGTGCCAGTAGTGACAGGGTGAACACTGAAGCTTTCTTT. Encoded protein: CASSDRVNTEAFF. The chain recombines TRBV19 with TRBJ1-1; 7 positions agree with TRBD1. J lost 0 bases, V lost 5 bases, and 0 bases had no gene match. The germline CDR1 and CDR2 sequences are LNHDA and SQIVND (reference sequence). CDR3 length equals 13 residues.

This clone was seen only once. The chain has TRBV9 and TRBJ1-1; tentatively, D is TRBD1 (5 bases). CDR1 is SGDLS, CDR2 YYNGEE, per germline. V was trimmed by 4 bases and J by 2 bases, leaving 9 bases between them. This CDR3 region has 13 residues. As DNA, the CDR3 is TGTGCCAGCAGCCAGGGCAGCAACACTGAAGCTTTCTTT. Translation: CASSQGSNTEAFF.

The chain has TRBV19 and TRBJ2-1; 9 bases map to TRBD2. Looked up from germline, CDR1 is LNHDA and CDR2 is SQIVND (reference sequence). The length of the CDR3 is 15 residues. Trimming removed 3 bases from V and 8 bases from J; junction bases left unmatched: 8. DNA for the CDR3: TGTGCCAGTAGTATTTACGCGGGGGGGGAGTATGAGCAGTTCTTC. Its translation is CASSIYAGGEYEQFF.

This clone was observed a few times. V gene TRBV6-1 combines with J gene TRBJ1-5; no firm D call. Germline CDR1 reads MNHNS; CDR2 reads SASEGT. Trimming shortened V by 0 bases and J by 2 bases, and 14 bases separated the two germline ends. This CDR3 comprises 17 residues. Here the CDR3 reads CASSEAAGNFGNQPQHF. The CDR3 DNA is TGTGCCAGCAGTGAAGCTGCAGGTAATTTCGGCAATCAGCCCCAGCATTTT.

The chain has TRBV7-9 and TRBJ1-5; D call uncertain. Looked up from germline, CDR1 is SEHNR and CDR2 is FQNEAQ (reference sequence). Trimming left V 4 bases short and J 4 bases short, with 14 bases between. The CDR3 is 15 residues long. CDR3 bases: TGTGCCAGCAGCTCGACCCCCACCGGGAATCAGCCCCAGCATTTT. This translates into CASSSTPTGNQPQHF.

The rearrangement links TRBV19 to TRBJ1-4; TRBD1 might be the D (6 bases). Germline V gene data show CDR1 as LNHDA and CDR2 as SQIVND (reference sequence). This CDR3 comprises 16 residues. Trimming took 5 bases from V and 0 from J, leaving 13 bases between them. The CDR3 is CASSRGGQTTNEKLFF. CDR3 coding DNA: TGTGCCAGTAGTCGAGGGGGACAAACAACTAATGAAAAACTGTTTTTT.